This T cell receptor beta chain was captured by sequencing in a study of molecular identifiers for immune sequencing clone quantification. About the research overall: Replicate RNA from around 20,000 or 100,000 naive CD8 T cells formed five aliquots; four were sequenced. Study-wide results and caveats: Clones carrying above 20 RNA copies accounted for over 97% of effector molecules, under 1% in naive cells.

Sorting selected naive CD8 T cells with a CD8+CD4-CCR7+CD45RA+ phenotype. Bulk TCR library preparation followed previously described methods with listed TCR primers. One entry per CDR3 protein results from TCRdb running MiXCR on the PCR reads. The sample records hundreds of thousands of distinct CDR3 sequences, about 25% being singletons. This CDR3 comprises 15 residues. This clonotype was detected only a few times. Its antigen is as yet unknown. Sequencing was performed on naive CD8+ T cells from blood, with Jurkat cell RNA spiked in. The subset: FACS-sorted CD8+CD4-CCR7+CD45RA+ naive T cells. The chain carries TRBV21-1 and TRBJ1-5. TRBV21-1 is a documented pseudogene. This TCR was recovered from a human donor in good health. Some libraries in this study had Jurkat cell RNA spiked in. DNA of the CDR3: TGTGCCAGCAGCAAAAAGGAACGGAACAATCAGCCCCAGCATTTT. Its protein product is CASSKKERNNQPQHF.